This entry concerns a single T cell receptor beta chain. Per germline, CDR1 MDHEN and CDR2 SYDVKM. V shed 6 bases and J 4 bases; nucleotides not matched to a gene: 13. This CDR3 contains 16 residues. This sample is part of a study of blood T cell repertoires in COVID-19. About the research overall: The analysed material was cDNA or gDNA that came from T cells, B-cell-depleted T cells, or PBMCs.

Per the authors' pipeline: Amplification with reference gene primers provided the estimates of nucleated cell counts. Data came from immunoSEQ multiplex PCR; TCRdb stores just in-frame clones and leaves some out. V, J and clone size derive from that table, while D and trimming were established from the DNA sequence. The table lists about 140,000 clones, over 80% of them singletons, with more than 9% in the top ten. The sample taken for sequencing was peripheral blood. This chain links TRBV28 with TRBJ2-7; 9 bases fit TRBD2. The sequence was collected from a man between 60 and 75 years old with active or convalescent COVID-19. In DNA form, the CDR3 reads TGTGCCAGCAGCCCTAGAGCAAGCGGGAGGAGGTACGAGCAGTACTTC. It encodes CASSPRASGRRYEQYF.